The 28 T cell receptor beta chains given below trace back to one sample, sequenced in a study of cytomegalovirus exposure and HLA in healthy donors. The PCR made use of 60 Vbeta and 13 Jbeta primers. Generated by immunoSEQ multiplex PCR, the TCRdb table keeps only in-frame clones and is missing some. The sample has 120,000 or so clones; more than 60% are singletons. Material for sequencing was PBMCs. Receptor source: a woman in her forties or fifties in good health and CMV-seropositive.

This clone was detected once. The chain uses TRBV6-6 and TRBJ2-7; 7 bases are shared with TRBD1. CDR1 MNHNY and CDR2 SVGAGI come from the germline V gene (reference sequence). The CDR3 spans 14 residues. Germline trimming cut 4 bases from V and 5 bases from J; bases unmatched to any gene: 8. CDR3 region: CASSSSGTVNEQYF. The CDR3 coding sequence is TGTGCCAGCAGTTCCTCCGGGACAGTAAACGAGCAGTACTTC.

The CDR3 loop is CASSNPLAGTRGETQYF. The CDR3 DNA reads as TGTGCCAGCAGCAATCCCCTAGCGGGAACACGGGGAGAGACCCAGTACTTC. This rearrangement joins TRBV21-1 to TRBJ2-5; TRBD2 is the table's D call and was not checked against the DNA. TRBV21-1 is marked as a pseudogene. This CDR3 has 17 residues.

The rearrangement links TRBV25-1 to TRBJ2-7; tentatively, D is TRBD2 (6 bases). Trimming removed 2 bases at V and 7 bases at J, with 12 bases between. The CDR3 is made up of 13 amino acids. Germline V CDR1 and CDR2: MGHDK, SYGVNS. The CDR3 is CASSEPAGREQYF. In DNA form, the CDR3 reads TGTGCCAGCAGTGAACCGGCGGGGAGGGAGCAGTACTTC.

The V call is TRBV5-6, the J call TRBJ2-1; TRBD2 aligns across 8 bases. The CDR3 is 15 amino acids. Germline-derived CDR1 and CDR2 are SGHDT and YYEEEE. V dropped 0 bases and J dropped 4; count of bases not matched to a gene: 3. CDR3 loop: CASSLGSGSYNEQFF. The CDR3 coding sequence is TGTGCCAGCAGCTTGGGCAGCGGGAGTTACAATGAGCAGTTCTTC.

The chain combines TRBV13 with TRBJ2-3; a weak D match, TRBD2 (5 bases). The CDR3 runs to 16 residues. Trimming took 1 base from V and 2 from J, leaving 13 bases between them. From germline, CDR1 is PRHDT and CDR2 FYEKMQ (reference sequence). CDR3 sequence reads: CASSLEVGGYTDTQYF. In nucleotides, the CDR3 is TGTGCCAGCAGCTTAGAAGTCGGAGGCTACACAGATACGCAGTATTTT.

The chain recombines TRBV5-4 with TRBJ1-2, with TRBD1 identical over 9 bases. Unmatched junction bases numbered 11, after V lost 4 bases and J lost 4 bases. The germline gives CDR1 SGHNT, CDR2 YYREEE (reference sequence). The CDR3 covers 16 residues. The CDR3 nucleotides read TGTGCCAGCAGCCGAAGGGACAGGGAGGATGGCTATGGCTACACCTTC. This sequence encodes CASSRRDREDGYGYTF.

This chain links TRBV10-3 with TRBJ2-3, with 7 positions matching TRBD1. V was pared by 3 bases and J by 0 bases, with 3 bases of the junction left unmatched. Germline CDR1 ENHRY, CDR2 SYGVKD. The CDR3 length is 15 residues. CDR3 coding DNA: TGTGCCATCAGTGAAGGGGGCAGTAGCACAGATACGCAGTATTTT. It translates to CAISEGGSSTDTQYF.

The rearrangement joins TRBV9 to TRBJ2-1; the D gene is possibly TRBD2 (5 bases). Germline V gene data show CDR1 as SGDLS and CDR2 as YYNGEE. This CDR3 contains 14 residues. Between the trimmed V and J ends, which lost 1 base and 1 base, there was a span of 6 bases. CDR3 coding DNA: TGTGCCAGCAGCGTAAGCGGATCCTACAATGAGCAGTTCTTC. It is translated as CASSVSGSYNEQFF.

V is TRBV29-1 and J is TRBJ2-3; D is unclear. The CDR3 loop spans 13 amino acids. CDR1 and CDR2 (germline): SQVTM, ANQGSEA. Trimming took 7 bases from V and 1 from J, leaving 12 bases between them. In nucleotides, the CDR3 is TGCAGCGGGATTCCCAGGCGCACAGATACGCAGTATTTT. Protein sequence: CSGIPRRTDTQYF.

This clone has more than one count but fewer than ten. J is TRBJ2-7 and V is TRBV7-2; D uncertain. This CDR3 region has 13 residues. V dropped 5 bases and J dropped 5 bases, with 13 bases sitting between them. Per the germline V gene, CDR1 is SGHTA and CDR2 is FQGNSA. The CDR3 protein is CASSLNSRDEQYF. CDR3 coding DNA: TGTGCCAGCAGCCTAAATAGCCGTGACGAGCAGTACTTC. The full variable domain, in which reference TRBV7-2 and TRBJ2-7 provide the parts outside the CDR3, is GAGVSQSPSNKVTEKGKDVELRCDPISGHTALYWYRQSLGQGLEFLIYFQGNSAPDKSGLPSDRFSAERTGGSVSTLTIQRTQQEDSAVYLCASSLNSRDEQYFGPGTRLTVT.

CDR3 nucleotides: TGCGCCAGCAGCCGGGAGGGGGGCAAGATCAATCAGCCCCAGCATTTT. It codes for CASSREGGKINQPQHF. The chain joins TRBV4-1 to TRBJ1-5; weak D call: TRBD1 (6 bases). The germline gives CDR1 MGHRA, CDR2 YSYEKL. This CDR3 has 16 residues. Trimming cost V 4 bases and J 3 bases, with 16 bases left between them.

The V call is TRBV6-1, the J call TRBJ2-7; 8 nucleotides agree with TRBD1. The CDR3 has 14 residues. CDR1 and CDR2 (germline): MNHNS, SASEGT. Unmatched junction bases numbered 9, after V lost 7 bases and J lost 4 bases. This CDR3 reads CASTLTGAEYEQYF. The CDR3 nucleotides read TGTGCCAGCACCCTGACAGGGGCGGAATACGAGCAGTACTTC.

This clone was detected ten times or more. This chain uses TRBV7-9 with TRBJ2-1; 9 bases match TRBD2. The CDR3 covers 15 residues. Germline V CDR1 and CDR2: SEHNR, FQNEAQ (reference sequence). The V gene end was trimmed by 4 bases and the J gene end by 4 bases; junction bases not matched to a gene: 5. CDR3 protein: CASSSSTSGYNEQFF. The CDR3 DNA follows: TGTGCCAGCAGCTCCTCGACTAGCGGATACAATGAGCAGTTCTTC.

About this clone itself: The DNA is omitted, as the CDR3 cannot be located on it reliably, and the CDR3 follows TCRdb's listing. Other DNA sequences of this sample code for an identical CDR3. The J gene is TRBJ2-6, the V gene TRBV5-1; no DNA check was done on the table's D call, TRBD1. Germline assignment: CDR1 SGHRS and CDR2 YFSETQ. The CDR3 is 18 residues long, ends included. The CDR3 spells CASSPRTGFGSGANVLTF.

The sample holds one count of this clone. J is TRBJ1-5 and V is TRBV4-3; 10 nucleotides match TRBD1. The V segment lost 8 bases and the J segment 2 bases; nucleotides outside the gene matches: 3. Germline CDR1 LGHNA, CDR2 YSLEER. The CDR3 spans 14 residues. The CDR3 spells CASGTGVGNQPQHF. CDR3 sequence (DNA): TGCGCCAGCGGGACAGGGGTCGGCAATCAGCCCCAGCATTTT.

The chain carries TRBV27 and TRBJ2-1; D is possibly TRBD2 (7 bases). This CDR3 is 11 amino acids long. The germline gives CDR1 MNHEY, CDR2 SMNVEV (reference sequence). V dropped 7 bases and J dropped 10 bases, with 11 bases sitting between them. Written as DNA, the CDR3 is TGTGCCAGCAAGGAGGGGGGGGAGCAGTTCTTC. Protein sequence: CASKEGGEQFF.

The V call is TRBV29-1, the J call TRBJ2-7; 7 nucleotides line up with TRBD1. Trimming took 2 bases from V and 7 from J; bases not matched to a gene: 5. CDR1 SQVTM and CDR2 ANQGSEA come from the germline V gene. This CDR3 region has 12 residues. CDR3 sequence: CSVEKGGQEQYF. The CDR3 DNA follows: TGCAGCGTTGAAAAAGGGGGCCAGGAGCAGTACTTC.

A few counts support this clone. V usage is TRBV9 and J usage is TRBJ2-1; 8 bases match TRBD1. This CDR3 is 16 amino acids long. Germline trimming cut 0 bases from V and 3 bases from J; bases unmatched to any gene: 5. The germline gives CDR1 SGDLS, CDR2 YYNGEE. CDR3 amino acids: CASSVGSRGLYNEQFF. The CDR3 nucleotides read TGTGCCAGCAGCGTAGGCTCCAGGGGGCTCTACAATGAGCAGTTCTTC.

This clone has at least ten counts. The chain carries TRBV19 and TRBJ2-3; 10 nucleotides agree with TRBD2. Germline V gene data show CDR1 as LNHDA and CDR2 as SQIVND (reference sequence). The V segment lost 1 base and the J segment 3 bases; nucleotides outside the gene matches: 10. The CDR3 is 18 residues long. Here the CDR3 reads CASSIGPTSGRATDTQYF. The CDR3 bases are TGTGCCAGTAGTATAGGGCCGACTAGCGGGCGAGCTACAGATACGCAGTATTTT.

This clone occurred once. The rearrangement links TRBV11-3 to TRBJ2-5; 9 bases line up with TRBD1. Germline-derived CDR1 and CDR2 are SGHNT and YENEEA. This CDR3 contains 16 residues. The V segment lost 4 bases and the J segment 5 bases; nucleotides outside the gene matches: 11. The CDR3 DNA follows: TGTGCCAGCAGCTCTTACAGGGGGCGCGTCAGGGAGACCCAGTACTTC. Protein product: CASSSYRGRVRETQYF. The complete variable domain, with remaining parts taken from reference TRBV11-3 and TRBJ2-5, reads EAGVVQSPRYKIIEKKQPVAFWCNPISGHNTLYWYLQNLGQGPELLIRYENEEAVDDSQLPKDRFSAERLKGVDSTLKIQPAELGDSAVYLCASSSYRGRVRETQYFGPGTRLLVL.

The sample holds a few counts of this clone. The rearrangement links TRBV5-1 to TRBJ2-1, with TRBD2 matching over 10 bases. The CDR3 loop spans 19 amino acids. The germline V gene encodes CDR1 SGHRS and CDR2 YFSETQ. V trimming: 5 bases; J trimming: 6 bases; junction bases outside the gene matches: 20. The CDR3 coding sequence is TGCGCCAGCAGACCAGAGTTTAATTTAGCGGGAGGAACTCCCAATGAGCAGTTCTTC. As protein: CASRPEFNLAGGTPNEQFF.

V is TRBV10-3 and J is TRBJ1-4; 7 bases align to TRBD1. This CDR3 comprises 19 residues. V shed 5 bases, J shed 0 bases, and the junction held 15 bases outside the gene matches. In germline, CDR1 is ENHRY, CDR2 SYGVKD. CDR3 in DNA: TGTGCCATCAGTCCCCTGTGGGCCCCTACAGGGGCAACTAATGAAAAACTGTTTTTT. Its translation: CAISPLWAPTGATNEKLFF.

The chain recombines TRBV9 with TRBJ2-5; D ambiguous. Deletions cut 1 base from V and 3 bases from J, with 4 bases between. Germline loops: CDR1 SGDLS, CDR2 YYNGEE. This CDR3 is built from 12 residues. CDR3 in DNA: TGTGCCAGCAGCGTAACAGAAGAGACCCAGTACTTC. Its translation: CASSVTEETQYF.

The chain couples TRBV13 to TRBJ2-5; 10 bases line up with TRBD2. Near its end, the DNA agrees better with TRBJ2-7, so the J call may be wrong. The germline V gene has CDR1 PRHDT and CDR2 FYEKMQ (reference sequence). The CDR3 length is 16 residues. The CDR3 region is CASSGLAGAISGEQYF. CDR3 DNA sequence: TGTGCCAGCAGCGGCCTAGCGGGAGCAATTTCGGGCGAGCAGTACTTC.

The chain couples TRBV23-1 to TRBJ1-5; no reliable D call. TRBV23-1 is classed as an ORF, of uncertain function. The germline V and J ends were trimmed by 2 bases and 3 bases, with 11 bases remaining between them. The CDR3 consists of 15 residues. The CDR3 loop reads CASSQGSGINQPQHF. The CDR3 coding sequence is TGCGCCAGCAGTCAAGGGTCCGGGATCAATCAGCCCCAGCATTTT.

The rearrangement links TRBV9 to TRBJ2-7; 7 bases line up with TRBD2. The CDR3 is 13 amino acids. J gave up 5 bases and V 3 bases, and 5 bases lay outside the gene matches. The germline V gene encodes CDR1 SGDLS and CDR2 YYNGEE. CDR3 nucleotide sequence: TGTGCCAGCAGCGCCGGGGAGGGGCACGAGCAGTACTTC. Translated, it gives CASSAGEGHEQYF.

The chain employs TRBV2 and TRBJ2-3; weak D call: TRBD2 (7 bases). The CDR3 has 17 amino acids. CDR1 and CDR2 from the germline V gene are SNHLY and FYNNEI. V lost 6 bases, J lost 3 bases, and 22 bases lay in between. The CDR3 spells CASSLGGGGGGTDTQYF. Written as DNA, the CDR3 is TGTGCCAGCAGCTTAGGGGGTGGCGGGGGTGGGACAGATACGCAGTATTTT.

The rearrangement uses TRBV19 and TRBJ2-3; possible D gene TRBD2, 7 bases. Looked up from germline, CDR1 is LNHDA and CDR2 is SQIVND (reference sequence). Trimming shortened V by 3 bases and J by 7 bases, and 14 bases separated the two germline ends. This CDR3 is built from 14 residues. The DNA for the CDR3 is TGTGCCAGTAGTATCATGGGGGGGCAGAATACGCAGTATTTT. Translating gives CASSIMGGQNTQYF.